The rows below give T cell receptor beta chains drawn from one sample of a study of blood T cell repertoires in COVID-19. Generated by immunoSEQ multiplex PCR, the TCRdb table keeps only in-frame clones and is missing some. This sample has over 150,000 clones, with nearly 90% found just once. Material for sequencing was peripheral blood. These receptors were collected from a middle-aged man with COVID-19, enrolled during active disease. Both conserved end residues are part of each CDR3. Each record gives: D gene, clone size, V gene, J gene, CDR3 DNA, CDR3 protein. A D gene is named only where the DNA matches it firmly. A clone size is listed for some rows: how often the clone was seen (once, few, many), or a class if it is expanded.

NA	NA	TRBV28	TRBJ2-5	TGTGCCAGCAGTTTACAGGGACATGGTGAGACCCAGTACTTC	CASSLQGHGETQYF
NA	NA	TRBV11-2	TRBJ2-5	TGTGCCAGCAGCAACCCTCGGGGCCAAGAGACCCAGTACTTC	CASSNPRGQETQYF
NA	NA	TRBV2	TRBJ2-5	TGTGCCAGCAGCATCCTAGCGTGGGAGACCCAGTACTTC	CASSILAWETQYF
TRBD1	NA	TRBV5-1	TRBJ2-1	TGCGCCAGCAGCTTGGGACAGGGGTGGGATGAGCAGTTCTTC	CASSLGQGWDEQFF
TRBD2	NA	TRBV19	TRBJ2-3	TGTGCCAGTAGTATAAACCCCGCTAGCGGGGGGGCAGATACGCAGTATTTT	CASSINPASGGADTQYF
NA	NA	TRBV30	TRBJ1-1	TGTGCCTGGAACAGGGATGGGAACACTGAAGCTTTCTTT	CAWNRDGNTEAFF
TRBD1	NA	TRBV28	TRBJ1-2	TGTGCCAGCAGTCTACAACAGGGGCTCGGTGGCTACACCTTC	CASSLQQGLGGYTF
NA	NA	TRBV28	TRBJ2-2	TGTGCCAGCAGTTCCGCGGACACCGGGGAGCTGTTTTTT	CASSSADTGELFF
TRBD1	NA	TRBV5-1	TRBJ2-7	TGCGCCAGCAGCTTCCAGGGGGCGCAGGACGAGCAGTACTTC	CASSFQGAQDEQYF
NA	NA	TRBV18	TRBJ2-4	TGTGCCAGCTCACCATTAGCGGGCGAGGGGGTAAACATTCAGTACTTC	CASSPLAGEGVNIQYF
TRBD1	NA	TRBV15	TRBJ2-7	TGTGCCACCAGCCGGATTGTCGGGACAGGAGGCACCTACGAGCAGTACTTC	CATSRIVGTGGTYEQYF
TRBD1	NA	TRBV5-4	TRBJ2-1	TGTGCCAGCAGCAACCCACTGGGACAGGCTAGAAGGGGCAATGAGCAGTTCTTC	CASSNPLGQARRGNEQFF
NA	NA	TRBV11-3	TRBJ2-7	TGTGCCAGCAGCTTAGACCCCCTCTACGAGCAGTACTTC	CASSLDPLYEQYF
NA	NA	TRBV29-1	TRBJ2-7	TGCAGCGCTAGGTCGTCTAGCGTACCCTACGAGCAGTACTTC	CSARSSSVPYEQYF
NA	NA	TRBV11-2	TRBJ2-3	TGTGCCAGCAGCCAGGCCAGGCCAGGAGATACGCAGTATTTT	CASSQARPGDTQYF
NA	NA	TRBV11-2	TRBJ1-1	TGTGCCAGCAGCTTAGACCGGGACACTGAAGCTTTCTTT	CASSLDRDTEAFF
NA	NA	TRBV9	TRBJ2-3	TGTGCCAGCAGTACCAGCAGGGTCAGTACAGATACGCAGTATTTT	CASSTSRVSTDTQYF
NA	NA	TRBV19	TRBJ1-1	TGTGCCAGTAGTATAGGTGGGGCCCGCACTGAAGCTTTCTTT	CASSIGGARTEAFF
TRBD1	NA	TRBV28	TRBJ1-6	TGTGCCAGTCAATATCAGGGACAGGGGGATTCACCCCTCCACTTT	CASQYQGQGDSPLHF
TRBD1	NA	TRBV9	TRBJ1-2	TGTGCCAGCAGCGTCGGGGGACAGGGGGCGGGTTATGGCTACACCTTC	CASSVGGQGAGYGYTF
TRBD1	NA	TRBV29-1	TRBJ1-2	TGCAGCGTTTGGGACAGAATAGCTAACTATGGCTACACCTTC	CSVWDRIANYGYTF
TRBD2	NA	TRBV3-1/TRBV3-2	TRBJ2-7	TGTGCCAGCAGCTTAGGGACTAGCGGGGGGTCAAAGGGCGAGCAGTACTTC	CASSLGTSGGSKGEQYF
NA	NA	TRBV10-3	TRBJ1-5	TGTGCCACAGGCACAGACCTTAGCAATCAGCCCCAGCATTTT	CATGTDLSNQPQHF
NA	once	TRBV2	TRBJ1-2	TGTGCCAGCAGTGAAGCTTCAGGGAATAGTGGCTACACCTTC	CASSEASGNSGYTF
TRBD2	NA	TRBV2	TRBJ2-5	TGTGCCAGCAGTGAATGGCGGGGGGTCCAGGGGACCCAGTACTTC	CASSEWRGVQGTQYF
NA	NA	TRBV14	TRBJ2-3	TGTGCCAGCAGCCAAGTAGGAGGTGGCACAGATACGCAGTATTTT	CASSQVGGGTDTQYF
NA	NA	TRBV18	TRBJ1-5	TGTGCCAGCTCACCGGGGAGCAGCAATCAGCCCCAGCATTTT	CASSPGSSNQPQHF
NA	NA	TRBV7-6	TRBJ2-1	TGTGCCAGCAGCCCCTCCAATGAGCAGTTCTTC	CASSPSNEQFF
TRBD2	NA	TRBV13	TRBJ2-2	TGTGCCAGCAGCAACCCGGGGTTCAGCGGGGACACCGGGGAGCTGTTTTTT	CASSNPGFSGDTGELFF
NA	NA	TRBV7-6	TRBJ2-2	TGTGCCAGCAGCGTCGGAGCGGCCGGGGAGCTGTTTTTT	CASSVGAAGELFF
TRBD1	NA	TRBV7-9	TRBJ2-7	TGTGCCAGCAGCTTACCGGGACAGCCTGACGAGCAGTACTTC	CASSLPGQPDEQYF
TRBD1	NA	TRBV7-2	TRBJ2-1	TGTGCCAGCAGCTTAGAAGGGGGCTCGTACAATGAGCAGTTCTTC	CASSLEGGSYNEQFF
TRBD2	NA	TRBV30	TRBJ2-7	TGTGCCTGGAGTAGGGCTAGCGGGGATGTACAGCACGAGCAGTACTTC	CAWSRASGDVQHEQYF
TRBD2	NA	TRBV27	TRBJ2-1	TGTGCCAGCAGTACAACCAGGGGTTTTAGCGGGAGCTCCTACAATGAGCAGTTCTTC	CASSTTRGFSGSSYNEQFF
TRBD1	NA	TRBV29-1	TRBJ1-2	TGCAGCGTGGGGGACAGGGGAAACTATGGCTACACCTTC	CSVGDRGNYGYTF